The clone carrying this TCR beta chain has only a few counts. The antigen remains undetermined. This sample was included in a study of blood T cells in healthy people across ages. Study overall: Through template switching, about one barcoded beta molecule was captured per two T cells, as measured in model experiments. Study-wide points: Possibly, changes in expanded clonotypes were confounded because donor CMV status was unknown.

Together with a sample-barcoded 5' primer, a J-beta primer mix was included in a second PCR lasting roughly 7 to 11 cycles. Each cDNA molecule received a tag from a template-switch adaptor that had 12 random nucleotides. Individual samples furnished no less than 3 million CDR3-containing paired-end reads apiece. TCRdb ran MiXCR on the 5' RACE reads and lists one entry per CDR3 protein. The data contain 710,000 or so distinct CDR3 sequences, roughly 20% of them singletons. CDR1 MNHEY and CDR2 SVGAGI come from the germline V gene. This CDR3 is 14 amino acids long. Trimming stripped 6 bases from V and 3 bases from J, with 15 bases between.

The sequence was collected from a man between 70 and 80 years old in good health. This rearrangement joins TRBV6-5 to TRBJ2-7; the D is unclear. Specimen: blood. The CDR3 sequence: CASRPRALGYEQYF. The DNA for the CDR3 is TGTGCCAGCAGACCCCGGGCCCTCGGCTACGAGCAGTACTTC.